This T cell receptor (beta chain) was observed in a study of cytomegalovirus exposure and HLA in healthy donors. Regarding the study as a whole: The authors excluded some V segments, including TRBV6-2 and TRBV6-3, as indistinguishable. HLA allele associations emerged for roughly 17,000 TCR beta sequences in a later analysis, at 0.05 false discovery rate. The study recorded 150 to 200 TCR beta chains that were cytomegalovirus-associated. Most TCR sequences proved rare, with some public TCRs found in many donors.

This CDR3 has 14 residues. Per germline, CDR1 MNHEY and CDR2 SMNVEV (reference sequence). V lost 6 bases, J lost 7 bases, and 16 bases lay in between. In the PCR, 60 Vbeta and 13 Jbeta primers were used. Generated by immunoSEQ multiplex PCR, the TCRdb table keeps only in-frame clones and is missing some. The sample has approximately 200,000 clones, roughly 83% seen once; the top ten hold around 0.27%. As concerns this clone: Antigen unknown.

This receptor was taken from a boy younger than 18 in good health and CMV-seronegative. The V gene is TRBV27, the J gene TRBJ2-1, with unresolved D. The sequencing sample was made of PBMCs. CDR3 amino acids: CASSLGSLRNEQFF. In DNA, the CDR3 is TGTGCCAGCAGCCTCGGGTCTCTGCGGAATGAGCAGTTCTTC.